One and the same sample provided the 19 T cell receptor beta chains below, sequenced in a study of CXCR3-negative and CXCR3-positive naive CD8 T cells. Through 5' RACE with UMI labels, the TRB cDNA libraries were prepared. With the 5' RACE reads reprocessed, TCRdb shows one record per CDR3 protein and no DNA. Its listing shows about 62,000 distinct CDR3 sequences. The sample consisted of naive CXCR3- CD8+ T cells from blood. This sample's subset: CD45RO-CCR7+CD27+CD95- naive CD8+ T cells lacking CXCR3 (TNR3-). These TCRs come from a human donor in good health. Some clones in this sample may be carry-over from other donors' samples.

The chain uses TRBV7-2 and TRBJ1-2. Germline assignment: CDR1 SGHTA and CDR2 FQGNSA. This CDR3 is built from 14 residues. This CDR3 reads CASSLGQRFYGYTF.

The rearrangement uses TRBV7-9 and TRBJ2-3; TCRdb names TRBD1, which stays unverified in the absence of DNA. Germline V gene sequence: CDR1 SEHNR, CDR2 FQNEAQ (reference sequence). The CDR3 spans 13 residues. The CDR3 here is CASSLGGTDTQYF.

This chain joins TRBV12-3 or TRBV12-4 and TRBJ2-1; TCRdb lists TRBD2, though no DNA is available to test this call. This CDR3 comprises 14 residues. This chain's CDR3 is CASTWTSSYNEQFF.

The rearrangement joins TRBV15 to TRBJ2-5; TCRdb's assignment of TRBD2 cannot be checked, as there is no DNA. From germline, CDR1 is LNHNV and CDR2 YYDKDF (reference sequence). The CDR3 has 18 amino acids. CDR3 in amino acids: CATSRVPGLDPQGETQYF.

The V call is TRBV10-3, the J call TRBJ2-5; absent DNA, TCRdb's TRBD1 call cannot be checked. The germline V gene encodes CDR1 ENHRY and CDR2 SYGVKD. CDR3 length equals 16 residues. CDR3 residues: CAISAPGKGRGETQYF.

The CDR3 spells CASSSTGKSYGYTF. The rearrangement uses TRBV7-9 and TRBJ1-2; TCRdb calls TRBD1, which cannot be checked without DNA. The CDR3 contains 14 residues. Germline-derived CDR1 and CDR2 are SEHNR and FQNEAQ (reference sequence).

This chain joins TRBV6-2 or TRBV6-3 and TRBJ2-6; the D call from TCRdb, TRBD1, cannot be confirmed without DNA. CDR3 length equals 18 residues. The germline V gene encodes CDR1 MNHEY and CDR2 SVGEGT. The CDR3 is CASSYSAGAPSGANVLTF.

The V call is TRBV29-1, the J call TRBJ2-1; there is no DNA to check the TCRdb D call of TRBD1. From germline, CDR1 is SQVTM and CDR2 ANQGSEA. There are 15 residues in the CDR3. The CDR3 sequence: CSVERGQGPIDEQFF.

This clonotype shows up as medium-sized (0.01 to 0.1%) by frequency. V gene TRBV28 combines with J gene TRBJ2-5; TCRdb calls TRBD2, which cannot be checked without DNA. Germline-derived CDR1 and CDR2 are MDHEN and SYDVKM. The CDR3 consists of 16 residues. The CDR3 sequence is CASSSPLAGLQETQYF.

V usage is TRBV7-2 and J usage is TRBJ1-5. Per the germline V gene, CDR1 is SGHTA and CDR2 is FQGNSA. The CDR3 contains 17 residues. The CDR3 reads CASSLGSGAGSNQPQHF. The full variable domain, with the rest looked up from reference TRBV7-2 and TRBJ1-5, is GAGVSQSPSNKVTEKGKDVELRCDPISGHTALYWYRQSLGQGLEFLIYFQGNSAPDKSGLPSDRFSAERTGGSVSTLTIQRTQQEDSAVYLCASSLGSGAGSNQPQHFGDGTRLSIL.

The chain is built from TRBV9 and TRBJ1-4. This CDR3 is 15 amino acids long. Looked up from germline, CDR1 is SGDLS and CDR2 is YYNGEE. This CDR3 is CASSVSNGDNEKLFF.

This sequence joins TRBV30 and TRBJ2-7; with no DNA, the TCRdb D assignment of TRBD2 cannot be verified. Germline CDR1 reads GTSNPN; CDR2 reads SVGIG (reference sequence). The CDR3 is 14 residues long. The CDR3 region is CASSFLTSGYEQYF.

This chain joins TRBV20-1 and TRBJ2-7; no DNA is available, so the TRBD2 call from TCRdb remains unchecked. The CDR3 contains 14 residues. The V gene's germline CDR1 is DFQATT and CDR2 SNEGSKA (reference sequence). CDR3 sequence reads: CSARALAGAYEQYF.

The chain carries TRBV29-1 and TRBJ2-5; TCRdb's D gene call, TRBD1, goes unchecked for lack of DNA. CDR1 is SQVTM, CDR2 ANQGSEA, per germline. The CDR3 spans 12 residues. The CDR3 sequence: CSDRDSKETQYF.

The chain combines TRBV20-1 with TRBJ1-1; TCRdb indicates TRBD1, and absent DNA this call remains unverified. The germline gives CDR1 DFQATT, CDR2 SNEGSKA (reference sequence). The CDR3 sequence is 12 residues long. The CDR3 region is CSAASGETEAFF.

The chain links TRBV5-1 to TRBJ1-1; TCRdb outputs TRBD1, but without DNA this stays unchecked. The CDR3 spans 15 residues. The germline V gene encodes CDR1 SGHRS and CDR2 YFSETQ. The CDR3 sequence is CASSVDEGVGPEAFF.

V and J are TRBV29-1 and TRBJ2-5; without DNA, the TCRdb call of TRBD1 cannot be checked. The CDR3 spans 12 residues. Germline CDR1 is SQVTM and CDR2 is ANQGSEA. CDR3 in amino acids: CSAMTGRETQYF.

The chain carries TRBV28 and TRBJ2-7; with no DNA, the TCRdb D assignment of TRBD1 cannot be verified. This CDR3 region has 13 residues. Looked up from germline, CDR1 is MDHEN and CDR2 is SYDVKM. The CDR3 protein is CASSFIRGHEQYF.

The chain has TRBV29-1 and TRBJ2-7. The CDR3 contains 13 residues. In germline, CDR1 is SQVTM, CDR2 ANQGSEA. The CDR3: CSVETGGFDEQYF.